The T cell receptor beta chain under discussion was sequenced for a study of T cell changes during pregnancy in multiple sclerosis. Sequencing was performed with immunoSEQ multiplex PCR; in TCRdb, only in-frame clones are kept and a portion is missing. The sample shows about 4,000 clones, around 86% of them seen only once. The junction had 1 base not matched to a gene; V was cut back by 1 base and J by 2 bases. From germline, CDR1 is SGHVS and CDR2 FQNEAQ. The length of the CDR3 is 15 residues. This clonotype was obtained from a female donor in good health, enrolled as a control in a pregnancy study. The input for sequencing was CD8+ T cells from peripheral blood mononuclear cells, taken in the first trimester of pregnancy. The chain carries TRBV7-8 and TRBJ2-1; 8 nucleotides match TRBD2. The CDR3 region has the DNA TGTGCCAGCAGCTTAGAGACTAGCGCCTACAATGAGCAGTTCTTC. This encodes CASSLETSAYNEQFF.